This T cell receptor beta chain is from a study of T cell repertoires in cytomegalovirus infection. Whole-study context: Newly reported HLA-C-restricted and thoroughly characterized HLA-B-restricted CMV epitopes were employed. The public TCR beta signatures pointed to both CMV infection and matching HLA type. Whole-study results and caveats: CMV carriers with the relevant HLA were identified by cumulative public TCR beta family frequency. The ex vivo response showed dominance by HLA-C-restricted CMV-specific TCR beta clonotypes.

V lost 4 bases to trimming and J lost 1 base, with 6 bases between them. Germline V lookup: CDR1 MNHEY, CDR2 SMNVEV (reference sequence). The CDR3 has 13 residues. This clonotype has only a few counts. The antigen remains undetermined. A single record per CDR3 protein comes from TCRdb applying MiXCR to the reads. Of approximately 990,000 distinct CDR3 sequences in the sample, roughly 31% are singletons; the top ten hold around 15%. The input for sequencing was cultured CD8+ T cells from PBMCs, taken from culture after CMV antigen stimulation. This TCR came from a human donor in good health (CMV status not recorded). Some clones in this sample may be carry-over from other donors' samples. The rearrangement joins TRBV27 to TRBJ2-3; D gene uncertain. The chain's CDR3 is CASSWFRTDTQYF. DNA of the CDR3: TGTGCCAGCAGTTGGTTCCGCACAGATACGCAGTATTTT.